This T cell receptor (beta chain) was identified during a study of T cell changes during pregnancy in multiple sclerosis. The trim removed 4 bases at V and 8 bases at J, leaving 4 bases unmatched. This CDR3 region has 13 residues. Germline CDR1 is MNHEY and CDR2 is SVGAGI. TCRdb's copy holds only in-frame clones and misses some; the assay was immunoSEQ multiplex PCR. The table has about 17,000 clones, 80% to 90% seen once; the top ten hold about 9%. The material sequenced was CD8+ T cells from peripheral blood mononuclear cells, taken in the second trimester of pregnancy. This clonotype was obtained from a female donor in good health, enrolled as a control in a pregnancy study. This chain uses TRBV6-5 with TRBJ2-4, with TRBD1 matching 8 bases. This CDR3 reads CASSFDRGDIQYF. The CDR3 DNA is TGTGCCAGCAGTTTTGACAGGGGCGACATTCAGTACTTC.